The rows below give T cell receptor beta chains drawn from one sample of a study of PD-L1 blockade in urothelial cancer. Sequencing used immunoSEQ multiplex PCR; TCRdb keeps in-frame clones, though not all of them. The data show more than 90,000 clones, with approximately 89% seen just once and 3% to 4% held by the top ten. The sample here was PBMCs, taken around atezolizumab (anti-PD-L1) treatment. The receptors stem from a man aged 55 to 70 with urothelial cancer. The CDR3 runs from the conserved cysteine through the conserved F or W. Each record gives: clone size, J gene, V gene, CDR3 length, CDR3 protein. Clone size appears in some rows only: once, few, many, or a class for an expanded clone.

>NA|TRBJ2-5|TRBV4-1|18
CASSQFPSTGNPTETQYF
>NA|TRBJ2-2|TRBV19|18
CASSKPGHLGSNTGELFF
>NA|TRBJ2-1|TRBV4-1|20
CASSNEGLDRASGGGNEQFF
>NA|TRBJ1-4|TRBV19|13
CASKREIDEKLFF
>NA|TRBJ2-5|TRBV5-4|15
CASSPTSGFQETQYF
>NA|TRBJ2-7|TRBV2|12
CASSEAPGGKYF
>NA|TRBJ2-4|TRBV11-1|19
CASSTTAASGAVAKNIQYF
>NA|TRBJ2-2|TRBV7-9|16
CASSSIAGVATGELFF
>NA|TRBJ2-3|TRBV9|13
CASSAPSTDTQYF
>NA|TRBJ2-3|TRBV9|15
CASSPQAGSTDTQYF
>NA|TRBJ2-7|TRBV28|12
CASSLGLYEQYF
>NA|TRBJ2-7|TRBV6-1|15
CASTPRDRVSYEQYF
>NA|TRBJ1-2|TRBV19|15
CASSTQGASNYGYTF
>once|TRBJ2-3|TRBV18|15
CASSPRTGGIATQYF
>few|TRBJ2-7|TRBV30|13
CAWSAKGADEQYF
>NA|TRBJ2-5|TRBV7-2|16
CASSPPLIPGRETQYF
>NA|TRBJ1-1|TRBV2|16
CASMSRTGGTNTEAFF
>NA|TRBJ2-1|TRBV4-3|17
CASSLRQGGYVGNEQFF
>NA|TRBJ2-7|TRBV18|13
CASSSRWRYEQYF
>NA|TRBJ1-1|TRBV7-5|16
CVRSLVPPPWQFEAFF
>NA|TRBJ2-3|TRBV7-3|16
CASSSPSGGPTDTQYF
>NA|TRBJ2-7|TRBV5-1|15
CASSLGDSLSYEQYF
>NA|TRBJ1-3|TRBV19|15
CASIESTGSGNTIYF
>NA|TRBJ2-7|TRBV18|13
CASSRTGPYEQYF
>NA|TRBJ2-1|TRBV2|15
CASSETGGPYNEQFF
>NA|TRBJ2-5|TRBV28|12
CASSPPREAQYF
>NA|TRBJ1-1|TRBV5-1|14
CASSVQGSSAEAFF
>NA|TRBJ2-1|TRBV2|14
CASIERGRRSEQFF
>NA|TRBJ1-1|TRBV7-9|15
CASSLSGGGFTEAFF
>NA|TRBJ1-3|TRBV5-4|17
CASSLIGGPNSGNTIYF
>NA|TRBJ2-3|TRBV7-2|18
CASSPLAGGRTSTDTQYF
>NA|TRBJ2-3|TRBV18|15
CASSPDSPGGDTQYF
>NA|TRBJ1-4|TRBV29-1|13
CSVVTGGHEKLFF